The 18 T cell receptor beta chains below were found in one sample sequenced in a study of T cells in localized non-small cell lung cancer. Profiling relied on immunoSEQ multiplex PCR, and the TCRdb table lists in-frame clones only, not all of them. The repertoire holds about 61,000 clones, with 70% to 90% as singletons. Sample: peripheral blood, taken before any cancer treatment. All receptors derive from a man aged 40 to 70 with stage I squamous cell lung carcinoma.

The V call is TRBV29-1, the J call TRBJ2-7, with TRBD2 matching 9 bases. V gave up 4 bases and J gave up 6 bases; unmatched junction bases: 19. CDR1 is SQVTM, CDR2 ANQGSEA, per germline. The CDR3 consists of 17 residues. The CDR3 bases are TGCAGCGTTGGGGGCGGCGGGGCGGGAGGGAACTACGTCGAGCAGTACTTC. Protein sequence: CSVGGGGAGGNYVEQYF.

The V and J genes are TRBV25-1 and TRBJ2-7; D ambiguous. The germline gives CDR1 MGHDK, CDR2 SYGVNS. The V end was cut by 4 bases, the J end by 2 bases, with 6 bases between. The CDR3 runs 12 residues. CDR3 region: CASSASPYEQYF. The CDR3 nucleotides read TGTGCCAGCAGTGCCTCTCCCTACGAGCAGTACTTC.

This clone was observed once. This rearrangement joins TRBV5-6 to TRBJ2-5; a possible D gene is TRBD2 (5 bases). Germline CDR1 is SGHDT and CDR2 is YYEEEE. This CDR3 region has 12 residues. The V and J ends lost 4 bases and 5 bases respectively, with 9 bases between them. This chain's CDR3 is CASSPGSETQYF. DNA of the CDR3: TGTGCCAGCAGCCCGGGGTCCGAGACCCAGTACTTC.

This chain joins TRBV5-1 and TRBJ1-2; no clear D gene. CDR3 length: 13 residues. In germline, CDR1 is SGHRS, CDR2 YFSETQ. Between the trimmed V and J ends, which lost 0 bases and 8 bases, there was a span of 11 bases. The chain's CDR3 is CASSLVGESGYTF. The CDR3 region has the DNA TGCGCCAGCAGCTTGGTTGGTGAAAGCGGCTACACCTTC.

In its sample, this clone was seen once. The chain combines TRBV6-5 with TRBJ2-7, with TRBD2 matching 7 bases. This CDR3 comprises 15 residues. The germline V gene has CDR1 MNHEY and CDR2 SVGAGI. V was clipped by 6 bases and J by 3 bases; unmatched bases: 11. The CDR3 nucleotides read TGTGCCAGCAGAGGCGCGGGGAGGGCGGACTACGAGCAGTACTTC. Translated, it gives CASRGAGRADYEQYF.

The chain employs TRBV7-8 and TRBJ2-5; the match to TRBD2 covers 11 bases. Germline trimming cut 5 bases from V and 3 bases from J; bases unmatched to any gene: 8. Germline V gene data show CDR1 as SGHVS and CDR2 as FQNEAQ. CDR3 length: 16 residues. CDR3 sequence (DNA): TGTGCCAGCAGCCCACGGGGGACTAGCGGTGAAGAGACCCAGTACTTC. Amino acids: CASSPRGTSGEETQYF.

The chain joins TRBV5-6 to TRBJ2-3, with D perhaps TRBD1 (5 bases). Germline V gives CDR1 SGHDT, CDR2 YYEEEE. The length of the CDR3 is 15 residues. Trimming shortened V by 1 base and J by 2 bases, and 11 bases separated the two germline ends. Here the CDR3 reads CASSLQGYLTDTQYF. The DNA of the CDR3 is TGTGCCAGCAGCTTGCAGGGATACCTCACAGATACGCAGTATTTT.

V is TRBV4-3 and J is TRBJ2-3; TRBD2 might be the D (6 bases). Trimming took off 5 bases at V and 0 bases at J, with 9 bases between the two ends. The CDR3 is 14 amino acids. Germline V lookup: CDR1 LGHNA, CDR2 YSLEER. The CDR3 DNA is TGCGCCAGCAGCGAGAGCGGGAGCACAGATACGCAGTATTTT. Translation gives CASSESGSTDTQYF.

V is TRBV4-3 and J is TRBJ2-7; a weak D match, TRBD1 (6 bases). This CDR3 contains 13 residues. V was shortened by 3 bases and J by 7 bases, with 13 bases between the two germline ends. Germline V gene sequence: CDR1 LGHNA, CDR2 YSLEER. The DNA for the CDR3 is TGCGCCAGCAGCCACGACAGGACTGGGGAGCAGTACTTC. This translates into CASSHDRTGEQYF.

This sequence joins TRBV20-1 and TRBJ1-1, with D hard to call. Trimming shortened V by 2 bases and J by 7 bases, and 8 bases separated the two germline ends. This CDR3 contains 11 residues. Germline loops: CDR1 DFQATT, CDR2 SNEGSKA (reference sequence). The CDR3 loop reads CSARPAIEAFF. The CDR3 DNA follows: TGCAGTGCTAGACCCGCCATTGAAGCTTTCTTT.

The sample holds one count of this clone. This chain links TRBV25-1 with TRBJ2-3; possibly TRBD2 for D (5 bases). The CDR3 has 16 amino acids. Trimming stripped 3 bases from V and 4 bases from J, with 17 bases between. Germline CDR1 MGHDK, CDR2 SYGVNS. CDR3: CASSDPFDGLSDTQYF. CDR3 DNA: TGTGCCAGCAGTGATCCATTCGACGGACTGTCAGATACGCAGTATTTT.

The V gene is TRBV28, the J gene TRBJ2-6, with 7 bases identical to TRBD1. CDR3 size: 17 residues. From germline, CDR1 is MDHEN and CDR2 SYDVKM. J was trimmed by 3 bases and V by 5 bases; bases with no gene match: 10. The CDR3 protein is CASSIRQGFIGANVLTF. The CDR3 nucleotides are TGTGCCAGCAGTATCAGACAGGGTTTCATTGGGGCCAACGTCCTGACTTTC.

The CDR3 reads CASSRDTSNYGYTF. CDR3 sequence (DNA): TGTGCCAGCAGCCGGGACACTTCAAACTATGGCTACACCTTC. The chain links TRBV7-9 to TRBJ1-2; the D gene is possibly TRBD1 (6 bases). This CDR3 comprises 14 residues. V lost 5 bases, J lost 2 bases, and 12 bases lay in between. Germline lookup yields CDR1 SEHNR and CDR2 FQNEAQ (reference sequence).

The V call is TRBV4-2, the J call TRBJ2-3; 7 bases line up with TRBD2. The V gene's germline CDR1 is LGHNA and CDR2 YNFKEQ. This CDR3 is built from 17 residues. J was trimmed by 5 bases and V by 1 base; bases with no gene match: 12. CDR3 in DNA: TGTGCCAGCAGCCAAGTTTCTCAGGGAGGGGCAGGAGATACGCAGTATTTT. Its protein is CASSQVSQGGAGDTQYF.

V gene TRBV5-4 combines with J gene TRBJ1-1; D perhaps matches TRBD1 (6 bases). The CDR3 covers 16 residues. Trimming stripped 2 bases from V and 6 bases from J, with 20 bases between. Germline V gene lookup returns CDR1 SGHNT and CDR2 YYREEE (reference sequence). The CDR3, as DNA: TGTGCCAGCAGCTTTGAATTGGGGGGGCGTAAGGCTGAAGCTTTCTTT. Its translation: CASSFELGGRKAEAFF.

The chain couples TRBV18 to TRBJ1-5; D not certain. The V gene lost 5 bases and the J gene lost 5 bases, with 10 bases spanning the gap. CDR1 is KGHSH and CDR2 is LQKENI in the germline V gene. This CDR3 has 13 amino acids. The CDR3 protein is CASSLTDDQPQHF. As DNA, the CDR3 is TGTGCCAGCTCATTAACAGATGATCAGCCCCAGCATTTT.

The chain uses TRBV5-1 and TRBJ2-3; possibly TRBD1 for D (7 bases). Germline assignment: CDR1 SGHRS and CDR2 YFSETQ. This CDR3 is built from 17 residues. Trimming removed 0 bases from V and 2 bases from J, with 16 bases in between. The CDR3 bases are TGCGCCAGCAGCTTGGGGGCGGAGGGGGCTTCCACAGATACGCAGTATTTT. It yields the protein CASSLGAEGASTDTQYF.

In nucleotides, the CDR3 is TGTGCCAGCAGTTGGTGGGCTAACACTGAAGCTTTCTTT. It translates to CASSWWANTEAFF. The chain uses TRBV28 and TRBJ1-1; D not certain. Trimming stripped 4 bases from V and 2 bases from J, with 8 bases between. This CDR3 is built from 13 residues. The germline CDR1 and CDR2 sequences are MDHEN and SYDVKM.